This TCR beta chain emerged from a study of Ad26.COV2.S vaccination and SARS-CoV-2 variants. Sequencing was performed with immunoSEQ multiplex PCR; in TCRdb, only in-frame clones are kept and a portion is missing. The repertoire holds about 350,000 clones, 85% seen once, with 2.5% to 3.5% in the top ten. The treatment: around 19 received Ad26.COV2.S at low or high dose, single or two shots; a few received placebo; per-sample allocation not given. Samples were taken on day 63 after the first vaccine or placebo injection. An Ad26 vector expressing Wuhan-strain SARS-CoV-2 spike constituted the vaccine. Study-level points and caveats: Vaccinees and placebo recipients showed similar non-spike TCR breadth. Substantial breadth in spike-specific CD8+ and CD4+ T cell responses was reportedly seen after vaccination.

This clone was seen ten or more times. Its antigen is not known. This receptor was taken from a person between 18 and 65 years old who received the Ad26.COV2.S COVID-19 vaccine or a placebo. The sequencing used peripheral blood, collected in a trial of Ad26.COV2.S vaccine versus placebo.

CDR3 sequence: CASRGLGTSPPRAQYF. CDR3 nucleotides: TGCGCCAGCAGGGGCCTTGGGACAAGCCCCCCCCGAGCCCAGTACTTC. V gene TRBV5-1 combines with J gene TRBJ2-5, with a tentative D call TRBD1 (6 bases). The germline V gene encodes CDR1 SGHRS and CDR2 YFSETQ. V was trimmed by 5 bases and J by 9 bases, leaving 26 bases between them. This CDR3 has 16 residues.